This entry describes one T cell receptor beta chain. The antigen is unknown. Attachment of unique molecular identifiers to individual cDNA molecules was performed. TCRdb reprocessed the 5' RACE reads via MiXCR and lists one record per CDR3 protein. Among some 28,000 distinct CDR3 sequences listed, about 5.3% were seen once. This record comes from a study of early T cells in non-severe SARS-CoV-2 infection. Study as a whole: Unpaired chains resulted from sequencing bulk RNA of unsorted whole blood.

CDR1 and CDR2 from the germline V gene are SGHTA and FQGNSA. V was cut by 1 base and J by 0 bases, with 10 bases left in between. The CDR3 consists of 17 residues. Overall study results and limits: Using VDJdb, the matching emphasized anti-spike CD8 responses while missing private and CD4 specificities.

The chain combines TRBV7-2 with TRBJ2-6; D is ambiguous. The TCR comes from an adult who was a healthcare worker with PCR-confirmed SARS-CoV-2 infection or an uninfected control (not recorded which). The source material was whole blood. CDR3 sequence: CASSLVGGRSGANVLTF. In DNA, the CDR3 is TGTGCCAGCAGCTTAGTCGGCGGACGCTCTGGGGCCAACGTCCTGACTTTC.